This T cell receptor beta chain was captured by sequencing in a study of breast tumors, draining lymph nodes, adjacent tissues. Study conclusions and caveats: Compared with lymph nodes, tumors were less diverse; compared with nontumor tissue, more. The lymph node origin of tumor T cells was framed as consistent with a hypothesis, not demonstrated.

This CDR3 region has 13 residues. The V end was cut by 4 bases, the J end by 3 bases, with 9 bases between. Germline lookup yields CDR1 SNHLY and CDR2 FYNNEI. TCRdb re-called the multiplex PCR reads through MiXCR, storing one row per CDR3 protein. The sample lists about 180,000 distinct CDR3 sequences; 30% to 35% were seen once. Samples came from axillary lymph nodes draining the breast cancer. This clonotype came up a few times. Its target is not known. The material sequenced was axillary lymph node tissue. This rearrangement joins TRBV2 to TRBJ1-1; D not certain. The receptor comes from a female donor with breast cancer. Some clones in this sample may be carry-over from other donors' samples. CDR3 DNA sequence: TGTGCCAGCAGTGGCGGGTGGGACACTGAAGCTTTCTTT. It translates to CASSGGWDTEAFF.